This T cell receptor (beta chain) was observed in a study of blood T cell repertoires in COVID-19. Here immunoSEQ multiplex PCR was the method, and the copy in TCRdb shows in-frame clones only, minus some. Among 200,000 to 300,000 clones listed, around 87% were seen once. This TCR derives from a woman aged 40 to 55 with acute COVID-19. Sequencing was carried out using PBMCs or T cells enriched from blood (not recorded which).

The CDR3 spells CASSPPGGGGYTF. The CDR3 DNA is TGTGCCAGCAGCCCCCCCGGGGGGGGTGGCTACACCTTC. The V gene is TRBV7-9, the J gene TRBJ1-2, with D perhaps matching TRBD1 (5 bases). Deletions cut 5 bases from V and 7 bases from J, with 14 bases between. Germline CDR1 SEHNR, CDR2 FQNEAQ (reference sequence). There are 13 residues in the CDR3.